This entry lists 16 T cell receptor beta chains sequenced from one sample in a study of blood T cell repertoires in COVID-19. Some clones are missing from TCRdb's copy, which holds only in-frame ones; the method was immunoSEQ multiplex PCR. The sample records roughly 250,000 clones, 80% to 90% being singletons. Input material: PBMCs or T cells enriched from blood (not recorded which). These receptors came from a woman aged 50 to 60 who had recovered from COVID-19.

This rearrangement joins TRBV21-1 to TRBJ2-3; TRBD1 is taken as the D call from the table, unchecked against the DNA. TRBV21-1 is marked as a pseudogene. The CDR3 has 18 amino acids. The CDR3 sequence is CASSLPPPQGPYTDTQYF. The CDR3 coding sequence is TGTGCCAGCAGCCTACCGCCCCCACAGGGGCCTTACACAGATACGCAGTATTTT.

This rearrangement joins TRBV2 to TRBJ2-7; TRBD2 agrees at 10 bases. This CDR3 has 14 residues. V trimming: 6 bases; J trimming: 5 bases; junction bases outside the gene matches: 7. The germline gives CDR1 SNHLY, CDR2 FYNNEI. The CDR3 protein is CASRLAGPPDEQYF. In DNA, the CDR3 is TGTGCCAGCAGACTAGCGGGACCTCCGGACGAGCAGTACTTC. Drawing the rest from reference TRBV2 and TRBJ2-7, the complete variable domain is EPEVTQTPSHQVTQMGQEVILRCVPISNHLYFYWYRQILGQKVEFLVSFYNNEISEKSEIFDDQFSVERPDGSNFTLKIRSTKLEDSAMYFCASRLAGPPDEQYFGPGTRLTVT.

J is TRBJ1-2 and V is TRBV3-1 (or the pseudogene TRBV3-2); possible D gene TRBD1, 6 bases. Trimming left V 4 bases short and J 0 bases short, with 18 bases between. Germline CDR1 is LGHDT and CDR2 is YNNKEL (reference sequence). This CDR3 comprises 17 residues. CDR3 sequence (DNA): TGTGCCAGCAGCCCCCTTACCCAGGGGCGATCTAACTATGGCTACACCTTC. This translates into CASSPLTQGRSNYGYTF.

The chain links TRBV19 to TRBJ2-2; TRBD2 matches at 12 bases. CDR3 length: 19 residues. Germline values: CDR1 LNHDA, CDR2 SQIVND (reference sequence). V trimming: 6 bases; J trimming: 5 bases; junction bases outside the gene matches: 16. The CDR3 nucleotides are TGTGCCAGTAGCGGGGACAGCCGACTAGCGGGAGTACGGACCGGGGAGCTGTTTTTT. It is translated as CASSGDSRLAGVRTGELFF.

V gene TRBV14 combines with J gene TRBJ2-1; TRBD1 agrees at 8 bases. Germline CDR1 reads SGHDN; CDR2 reads FVKESK. Trimming removed 6 bases from V and 6 bases from J; junction bases left unmatched: 10. The CDR3 has 15 amino acids. CDR3 coding DNA: TGTGCCAGCAGGGTGACAGGGGTCATCGGCAATGAGCAGTTCTTC. Residues: CASRVTGVIGNEQFF.

This rearrangement joins TRBV19 to TRBJ1-5, with 9 bases aligning to TRBD1. The CDR3 consists of 15 residues. Germline CDR1 LNHDA, CDR2 SQIVND (reference sequence). After removal of 3 bases from V and 7 bases from J, the junction contained 7 bases not matched to a gene. CDR3 nucleotide sequence: TGTGCCAGTAGTATGGATAACAGGGGGCGGCAGCCCCAGCATTTT. Its translation is CASSMDNRGRQPQHF.

Turning to this clone: The sample carries other DNA sequences with the same CDR3. This chain connects TRBV5-1 to TRBJ1-4; 9 bases are shared with TRBD1. After removal of 4 bases from V and 5 bases from J, the junction contained 3 bases not matched to a gene. The germline gives CDR1 SGHRS, CDR2 YFSETQ. The length of the CDR3 is 14 residues. The CDR3 spells CASSLGTGNEKLFF. CDR3 DNA: TGCGCCAGCAGCCTTGGGACAGGGAATGAAAAACTGTTTTTT.

V and J are TRBV10-2 and TRBJ2-1, with a weak D call TRBD2 (6 bases). The CDR3 sequence is 13 residues long. Per the germline V gene, CDR1 is WSHSY and CDR2 is SAAADI. V lost 7 bases and J lost 4, with 11 bases in between. CDR3 sequence: CASKGGAYNEQFF. The CDR3 nucleotides are TGCGCCAGCAAGGGCGGGGCTTACAATGAGCAGTTCTTC.

This clone has a handful of counts. This sequence joins TRBV4-2 and TRBJ2-1; D is possibly TRBD2 (5 bases). This CDR3 is 14 amino acids long. CDR1 and CDR2 from the germline V gene are LGHNA and YNFKEQ. V was clipped by 0 bases and J by 8 bases, with 11 bases between them. This chain's CDR3 is CASSQELRDDEQFF. CDR3 DNA sequence: TGTGCCAGCAGCCAAGAGCTACGGGATGATGAGCAGTTCTTC.

CDR3: CASSGLGSTEAFF. Written as DNA, the CDR3 is TGTGCCAGCAGTGGACTCGGGAGTACTGAAGCTTTCTTT. The chain combines TRBV27 with TRBJ1-1, with unresolved D. Trimming left V 5 bases short and J 5 bases short, with 12 bases between. In germline, CDR1 is MNHEY, CDR2 SMNVEV (reference sequence). The CDR3 runs 13 residues.

This rearrangement joins TRBV27 to TRBJ2-7; TRBD1 aligns across 9 bases. The V gene's germline CDR1 is MNHEY and CDR2 SMNVEV (reference sequence). The CDR3 length is 14 residues. The trim removed 6 bases at V and 3 bases at J, leaving 6 bases unmatched. In DNA form, the CDR3 reads TGTGCCAGCAGGCGACAGGGGGGAAACTACGAGCAGTACTTC. This sequence encodes CASRRQGGNYEQYF.

CDR3: CATNLDRGLNQPQHF. The CDR3 coding sequence is TGTGCCACCAACTTGGACAGGGGGCTGAATCAGCCCCAGCATTTT. The chain links TRBV15 to TRBJ1-5; TRBD1 aligns across 11 bases. CDR3 length: 15 residues. Losses at the gene ends were 7 bases for V and 4 bases for J; bases not matched to a gene: 6. Germline CDR1 reads LNHNV; CDR2 reads YYDKDF (reference sequence).

The chain is built from TRBV5-1 and TRBJ1-6; no clear D. Germline loops: CDR1 SGHRS, CDR2 YFSETQ. V lost 0 bases to trimming and J lost 0 bases, with 4 bases between them. The CDR3 runs 15 residues. Here the CDR3 reads CASSLEHSYNSPLHF. The CDR3 DNA sequence: TGCGCCAGCAGCTTGGAACACTCCTATAATTCACCCCTCCACTTT.

The V and J genes are TRBV5-1 and TRBJ2-3; no clear D gene. Per germline, CDR1 SGHRS and CDR2 YFSETQ. Trimming pared 0 bases from V and 6 bases from J, leaving 11 bases between. This CDR3 comprises 14 residues. DNA for the CDR3: TGCGCCAGCAGCTTGGATGCTAGTTTCGATACGCAGTATTTT. This gives the protein CASSLDASFDTQYF.

V and J are TRBV5-1 and TRBJ2-1; tentative D call: TRBD1 (6 bases). The germline V gene encodes CDR1 SGHRS and CDR2 YFSETQ. CDR3 length: 15 residues. V gave up 4 bases and J gave up 2 bases, with 13 bases separating them. The CDR3 region has the DNA TGCGCCAGCAGCCACCGGGACACTCCCTACAATGAGCAGTTCTTC. It specifies CASSHRDTPYNEQFF.

A few counts support this clone. The chain combines TRBV5-1 with TRBJ2-1; TRBD2 matches at 11 bases. This CDR3 is built from 17 residues. The trim removed 4 bases at V and 7 bases at J, leaving 13 bases unmatched. CDR1 and CDR2 from the germline V gene are SGHRS and YFSETQ. The CDR3 sequence is CASSLELAGGPSNEQFF. The CDR3 DNA is TGCGCCAGCAGCCTGGAGTTAGCGGGAGGGCCGTCGAATGAGCAGTTCTTC.